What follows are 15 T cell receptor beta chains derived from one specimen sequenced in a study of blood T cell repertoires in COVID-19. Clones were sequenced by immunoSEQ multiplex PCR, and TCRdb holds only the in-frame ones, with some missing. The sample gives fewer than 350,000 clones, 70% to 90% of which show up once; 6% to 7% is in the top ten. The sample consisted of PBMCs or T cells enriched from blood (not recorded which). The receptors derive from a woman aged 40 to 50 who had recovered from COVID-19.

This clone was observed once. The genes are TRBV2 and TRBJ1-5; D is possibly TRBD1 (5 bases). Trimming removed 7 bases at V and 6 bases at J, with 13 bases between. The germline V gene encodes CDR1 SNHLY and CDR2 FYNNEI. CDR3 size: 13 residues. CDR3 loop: CASTEGRGQPQHF. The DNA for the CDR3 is TGTGCCAGCACCGAAGGTAGGGGTCAGCCCCAGCATTTT. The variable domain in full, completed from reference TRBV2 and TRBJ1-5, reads EPEVTQTPSHQVTQMGQEVILRCVPISNHLYFYWYRQILGQKVEFLVSFYNNEISEKSEIFDDQFSVERPDGSNFTLKIRSTKLEDSAMYFCASTEGRGQPQHFGDGTRLSIL.

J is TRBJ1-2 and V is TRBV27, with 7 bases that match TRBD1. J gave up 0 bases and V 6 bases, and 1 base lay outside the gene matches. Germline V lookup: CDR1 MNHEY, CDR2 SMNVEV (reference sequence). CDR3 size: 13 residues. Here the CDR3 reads CASSGTANYGYTF. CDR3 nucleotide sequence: TGTGCCAGCAGCGGGACAGCTAACTATGGCTACACCTTC.

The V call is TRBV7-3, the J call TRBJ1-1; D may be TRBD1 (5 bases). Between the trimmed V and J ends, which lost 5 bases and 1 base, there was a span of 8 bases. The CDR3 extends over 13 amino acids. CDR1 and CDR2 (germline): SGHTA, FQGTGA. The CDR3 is CASSTTENTEAFF. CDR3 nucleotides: TGTGCCAGCAGCACGACAGAGAACACTGAAGCTTTCTTT. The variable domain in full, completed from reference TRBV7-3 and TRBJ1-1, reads GAGVSQTPSNKVTEKGKYVELRCDPISGHTALYWYRQSLGQGPEFLIYFQGTGAADDSGLPNDRFFAVRPEGSVSTLKIQRTERGDSAVYLCASSTTENTEAFFGQGTRLTVV.

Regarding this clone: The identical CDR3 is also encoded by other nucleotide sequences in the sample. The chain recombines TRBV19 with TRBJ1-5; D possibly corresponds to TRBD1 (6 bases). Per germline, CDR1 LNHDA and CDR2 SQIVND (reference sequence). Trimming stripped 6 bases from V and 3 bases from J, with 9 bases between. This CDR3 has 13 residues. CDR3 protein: CASSRQVNQPQHF. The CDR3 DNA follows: TGTGCCAGTAGCAGACAGGTCAATCAGCCCCAGCATTTT.

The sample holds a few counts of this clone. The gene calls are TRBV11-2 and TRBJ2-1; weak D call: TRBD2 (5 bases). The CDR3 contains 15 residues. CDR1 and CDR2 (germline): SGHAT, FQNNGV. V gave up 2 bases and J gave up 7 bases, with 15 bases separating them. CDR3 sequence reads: CASSLSLLGRNEQFF. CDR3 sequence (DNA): TGTGCCAGCAGCTTAAGTCTTCTGGGGAGAAATGAGCAGTTCTTC. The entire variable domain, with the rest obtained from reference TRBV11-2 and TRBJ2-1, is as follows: EAGVAQSPRYKIIEKRQSVAFWCNPISGHATLYWYQQILGQGPKLLIQFQNNGVVDDSQLPKDRFSAERLKGVDSTLKIQPAKLEDSAVYLCASSLSLLGRNEQFFGPGTRLTVL.

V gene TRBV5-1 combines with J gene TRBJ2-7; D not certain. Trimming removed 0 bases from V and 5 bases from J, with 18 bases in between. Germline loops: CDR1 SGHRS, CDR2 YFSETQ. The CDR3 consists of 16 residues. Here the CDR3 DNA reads TGCGCCAGCAGCTTGGCGTACGCGCCCTTAAACGACGAGCAGTACTTC. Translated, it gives CASSLAYAPLNDEQYF. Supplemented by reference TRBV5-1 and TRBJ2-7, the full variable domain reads KAGVTQTPRYLIKTRGQQVTLSCSPISGHRSVSWYQQTPGQGLQFLFEYFSETQRNKGNFPGRFSGRQFSNSRSEMNVSTLELGDSALYLCASSLAYAPLNDEQYFGPGTRLTVT.

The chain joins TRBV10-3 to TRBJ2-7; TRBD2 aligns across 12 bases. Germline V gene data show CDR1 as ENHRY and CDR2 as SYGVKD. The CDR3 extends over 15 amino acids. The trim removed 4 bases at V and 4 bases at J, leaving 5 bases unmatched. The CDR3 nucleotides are TGTGCCATCAGTGGCCCGACTAGCGGGAGATACGAGCAGTACTTC. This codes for CAISGPTSGRYEQYF.

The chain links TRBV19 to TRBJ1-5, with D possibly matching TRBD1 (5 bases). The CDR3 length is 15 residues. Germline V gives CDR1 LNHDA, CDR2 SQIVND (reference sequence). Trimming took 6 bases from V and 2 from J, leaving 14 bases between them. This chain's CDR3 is CASRKGPRGNQPQHF. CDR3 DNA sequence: TGTGCCAGTAGAAAGGGGCCCCGGGGCAATCAGCCCCAGCATTTT.

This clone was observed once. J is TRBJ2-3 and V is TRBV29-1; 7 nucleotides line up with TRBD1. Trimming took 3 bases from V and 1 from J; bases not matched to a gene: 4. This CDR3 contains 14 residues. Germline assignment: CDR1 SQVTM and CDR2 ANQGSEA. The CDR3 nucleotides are TGCAGCGTTGATCAGGGGGTGCGCACAGATACGCAGTATTTT. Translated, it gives CSVDQGVRTDTQYF.

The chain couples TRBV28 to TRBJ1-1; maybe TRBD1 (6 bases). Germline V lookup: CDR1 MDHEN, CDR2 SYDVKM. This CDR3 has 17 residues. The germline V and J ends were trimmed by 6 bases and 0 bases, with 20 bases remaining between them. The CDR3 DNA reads TGTGCCAGCAGCACCCTTCAGGGGAACGGGATGAACACTGAAGCTTTCTTT. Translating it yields CASSTLQGNGMNTEAFF.

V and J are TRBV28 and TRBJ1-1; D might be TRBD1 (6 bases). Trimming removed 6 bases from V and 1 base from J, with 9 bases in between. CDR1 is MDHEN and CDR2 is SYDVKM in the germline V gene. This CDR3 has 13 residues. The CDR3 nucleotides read TGTGCCAGCAGAGGGACATCGAACACTGAAGCTTTCTTT. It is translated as CASRGTSNTEAFF.

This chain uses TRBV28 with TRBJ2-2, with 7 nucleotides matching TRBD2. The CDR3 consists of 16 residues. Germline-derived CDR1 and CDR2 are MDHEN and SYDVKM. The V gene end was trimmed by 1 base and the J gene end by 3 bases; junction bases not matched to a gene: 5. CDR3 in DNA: TGTGCCAGCAGTTTATTCGGGAGGAAGGACACCGGGGAGCTGTTTTTT. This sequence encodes CASSLFGRKDTGELFF.

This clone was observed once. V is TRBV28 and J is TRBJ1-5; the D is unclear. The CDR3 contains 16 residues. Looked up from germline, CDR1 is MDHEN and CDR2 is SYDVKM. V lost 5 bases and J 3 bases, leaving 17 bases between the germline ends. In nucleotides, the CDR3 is TGTGCCAGCAGTCCCCCTGATGGAGGGTACAATCAGCCCCAGCATTTT. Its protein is CASSPPDGGYNQPQHF.

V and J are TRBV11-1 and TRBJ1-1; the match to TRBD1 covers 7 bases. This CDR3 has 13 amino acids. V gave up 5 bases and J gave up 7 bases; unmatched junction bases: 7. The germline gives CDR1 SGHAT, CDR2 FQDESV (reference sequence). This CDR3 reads CASSRRDSLEAFF. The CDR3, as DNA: TGTGCCAGCAGCCGCCGGGACAGCCTTGAAGCTTTCTTT.

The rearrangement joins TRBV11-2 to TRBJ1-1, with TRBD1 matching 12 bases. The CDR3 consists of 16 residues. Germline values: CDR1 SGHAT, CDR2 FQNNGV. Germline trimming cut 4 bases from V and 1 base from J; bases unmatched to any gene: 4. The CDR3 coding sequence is TGTGCCAGCAGCTGGCCGGGACAGGGGGCGAACACTGAAGCTTTCTTT. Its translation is CASSWPGQGANTEAFF.